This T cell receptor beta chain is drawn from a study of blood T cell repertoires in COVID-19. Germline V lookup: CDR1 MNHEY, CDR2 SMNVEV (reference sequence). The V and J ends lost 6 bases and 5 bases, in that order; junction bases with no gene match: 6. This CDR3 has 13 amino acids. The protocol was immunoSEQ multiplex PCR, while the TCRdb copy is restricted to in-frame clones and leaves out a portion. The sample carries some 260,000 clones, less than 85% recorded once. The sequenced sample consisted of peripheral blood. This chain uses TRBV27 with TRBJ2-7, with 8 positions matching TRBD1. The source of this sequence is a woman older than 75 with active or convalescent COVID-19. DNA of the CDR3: TGTGCCAGCAGCCATATCAGGGGGCACGAGCAGTACTTC. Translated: CASSHIRGHEQYF.